The present T cell receptor beta chain was sequenced within a study of control samples from healthy donors and cancer patients. Some clones are missing from TCRdb's copy, which holds only in-frame ones; the method was immunoSEQ multiplex PCR. The sample carries roughly 170,000 clones, about 91% recorded once. Trimming cost V 3 bases and J 5 bases; bases outside gene matches: 1. This CDR3 has 14 residues. Germline CDR1 is SGHVS and CDR2 is FNYEAQ. The material sequenced was blood. This sequence was found in a woman between 40 and 50 years old in good health. The chain couples TRBV7-6 to TRBJ1-2; TRBD1 matches 12 bases. DNA of the CDR3: TGTGCCAGCAGCTTGGGACAGGGGGCTTATGGCTACACCTTC. This encodes CASSLGQGAYGYTF.